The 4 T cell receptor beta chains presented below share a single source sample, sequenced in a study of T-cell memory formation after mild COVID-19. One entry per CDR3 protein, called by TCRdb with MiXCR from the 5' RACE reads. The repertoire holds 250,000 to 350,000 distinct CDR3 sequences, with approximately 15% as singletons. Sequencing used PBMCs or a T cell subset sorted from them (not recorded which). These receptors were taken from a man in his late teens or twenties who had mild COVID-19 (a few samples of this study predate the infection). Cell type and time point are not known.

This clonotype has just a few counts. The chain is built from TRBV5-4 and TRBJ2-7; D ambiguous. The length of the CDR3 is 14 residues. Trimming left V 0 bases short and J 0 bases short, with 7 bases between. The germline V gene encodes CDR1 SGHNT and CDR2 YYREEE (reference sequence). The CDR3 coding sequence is TGTGCCAGCAGCTTGGTAGCCAGCTCCTACGAGCAGTACTTC. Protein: CASSLVASSYEQYF.

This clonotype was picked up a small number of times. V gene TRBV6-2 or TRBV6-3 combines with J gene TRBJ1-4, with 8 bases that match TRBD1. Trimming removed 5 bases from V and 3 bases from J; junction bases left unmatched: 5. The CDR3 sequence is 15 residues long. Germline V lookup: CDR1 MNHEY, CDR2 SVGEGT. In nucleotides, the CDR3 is TGTGCCAGCAGTAAATCGGGACAGGCTAATGAAAAACTGTTTTTT. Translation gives CASSKSGQANEKLFF.

The CDR3 reads CASRATVNQPQHF. DNA for the CDR3: TGTGCCAGCAGGGCGACAGTTAATCAGCCCCAGCATTTT. This chain uses TRBV2 with TRBJ1-5; maybe TRBD1 (5 bases). Trimming cost V 6 bases and J 4 bases, with 10 bases left between them. The CDR3 sequence is 13 residues long. Germline assignment: CDR1 SNHLY and CDR2 FYNNEI.

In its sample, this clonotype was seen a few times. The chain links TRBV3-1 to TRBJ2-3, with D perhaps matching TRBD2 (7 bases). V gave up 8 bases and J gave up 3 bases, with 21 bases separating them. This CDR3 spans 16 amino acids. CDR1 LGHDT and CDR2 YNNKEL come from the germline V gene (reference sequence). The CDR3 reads CASSGYGGASTDTQYF. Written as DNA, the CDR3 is TGTGCCAGCTCCGGGTATGGGGGGGCCTCGACAGATACGCAGTATTTT.